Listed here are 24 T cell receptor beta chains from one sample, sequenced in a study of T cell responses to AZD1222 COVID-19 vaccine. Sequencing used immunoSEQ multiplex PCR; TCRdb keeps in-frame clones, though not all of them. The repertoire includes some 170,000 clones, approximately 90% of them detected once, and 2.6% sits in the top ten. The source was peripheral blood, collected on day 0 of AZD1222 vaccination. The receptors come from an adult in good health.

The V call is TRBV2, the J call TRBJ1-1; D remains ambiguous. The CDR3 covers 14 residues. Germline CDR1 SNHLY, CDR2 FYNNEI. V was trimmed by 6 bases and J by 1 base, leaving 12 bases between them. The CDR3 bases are TGTGCCAGCAGGGGGAAAGCGGGGAACACTGAAGCTTTCTTT. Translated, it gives CASRGKAGNTEAFF.

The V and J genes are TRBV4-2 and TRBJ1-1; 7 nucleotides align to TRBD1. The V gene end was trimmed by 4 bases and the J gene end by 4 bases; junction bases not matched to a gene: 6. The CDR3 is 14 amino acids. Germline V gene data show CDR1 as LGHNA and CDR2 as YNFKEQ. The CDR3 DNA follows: TGTGCCAGCAGCCTTATGACAGGGTCCACTGAAGCTTTCTTT. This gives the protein CASSLMTGSTEAFF.

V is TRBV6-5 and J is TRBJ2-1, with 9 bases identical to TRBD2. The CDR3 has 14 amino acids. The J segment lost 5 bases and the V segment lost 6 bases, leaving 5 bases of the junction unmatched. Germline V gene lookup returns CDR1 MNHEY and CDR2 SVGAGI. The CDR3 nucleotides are TGTGCCAGCAGCTCTAGCGGGGTAAACAATGAGCAGTTCTTC. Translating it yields CASSSSGVNNEQFF.

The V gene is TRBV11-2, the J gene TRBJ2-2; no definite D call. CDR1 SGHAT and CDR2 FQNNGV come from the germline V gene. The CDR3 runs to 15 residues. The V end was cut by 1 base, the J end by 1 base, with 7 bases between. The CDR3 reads CASSLVGLNTGELFF. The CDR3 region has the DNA TGTGCCAGCAGCTTAGTTGGTTTGAACACCGGGGAGCTGTTTTTT. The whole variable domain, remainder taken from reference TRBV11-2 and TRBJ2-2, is EAGVAQSPRYKIIEKRQSVAFWCNPISGHATLYWYQQILGQGPKLLIQFQNNGVVDDSQLPKDRFSAERLKGVDSTLKIQPAKLEDSAVYLCASSLVGLNTGELFFGEGSRLTVL.

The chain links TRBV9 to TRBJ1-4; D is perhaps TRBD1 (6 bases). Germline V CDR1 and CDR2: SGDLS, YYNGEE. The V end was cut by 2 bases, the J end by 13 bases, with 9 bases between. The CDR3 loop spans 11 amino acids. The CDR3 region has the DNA TGTGCCAGCAGCGTGGGGGGCACACTGTTTTTT. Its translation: CASSVGGTLFF.

CDR3: CASSPRDGNNYGYTF. CDR3 DNA sequence: TGTGCCAGCTCACCAAGGGACGGTAACAACTATGGCTACACCTTC. V and J are TRBV18 and TRBJ1-2, with D perhaps matching TRBD1 (5 bases). Germline V CDR1 and CDR2: KGHSH, LQKENI. Trimming took off 2 bases at V and 2 bases at J, with 12 bases between the two ends. This CDR3 is 15 amino acids long.

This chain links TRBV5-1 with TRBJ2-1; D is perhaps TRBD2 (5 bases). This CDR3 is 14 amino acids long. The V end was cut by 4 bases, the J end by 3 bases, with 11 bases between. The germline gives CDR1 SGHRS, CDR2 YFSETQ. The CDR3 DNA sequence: TGCGCCAGCAGCGCCGAGAGCGGCTACAATGAGCAGTTCTTC. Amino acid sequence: CASSAESGYNEQFF.

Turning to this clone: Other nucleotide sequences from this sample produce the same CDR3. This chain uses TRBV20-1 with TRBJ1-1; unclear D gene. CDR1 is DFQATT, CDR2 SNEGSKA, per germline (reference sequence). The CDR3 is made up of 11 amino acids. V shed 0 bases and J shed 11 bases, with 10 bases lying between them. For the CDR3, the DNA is TGCAGTGCTAGAGATCCCCCCGAGGCTTTCTTT. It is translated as CSARDPPEAFF.

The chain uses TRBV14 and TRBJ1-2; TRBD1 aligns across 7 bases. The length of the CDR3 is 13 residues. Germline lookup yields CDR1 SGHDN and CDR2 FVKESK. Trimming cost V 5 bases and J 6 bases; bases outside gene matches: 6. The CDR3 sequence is CASSRGGGDGYTF. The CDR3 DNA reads TGTGCCAGCAGCAGAGGAGGGGGCGATGGCTACACCTTC.

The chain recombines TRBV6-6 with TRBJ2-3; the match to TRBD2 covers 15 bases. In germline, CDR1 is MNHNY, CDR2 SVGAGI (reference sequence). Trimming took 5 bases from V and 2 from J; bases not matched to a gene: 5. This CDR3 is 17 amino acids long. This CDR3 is CASSLGLAGGLTDTQYF. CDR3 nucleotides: TGTGCCAGCAGTCTAGGACTAGCGGGGGGGCTCACAGATACGCAGTATTTT.

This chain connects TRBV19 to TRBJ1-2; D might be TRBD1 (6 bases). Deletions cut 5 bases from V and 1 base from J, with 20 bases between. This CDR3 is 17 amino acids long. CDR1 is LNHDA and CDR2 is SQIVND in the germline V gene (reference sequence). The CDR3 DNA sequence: TGTGCCAGTAGTCCCTGGACAGTGACACCCCTTAACTATGGCTACACCTTC. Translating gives CASSPWTVTPLNYGYTF.

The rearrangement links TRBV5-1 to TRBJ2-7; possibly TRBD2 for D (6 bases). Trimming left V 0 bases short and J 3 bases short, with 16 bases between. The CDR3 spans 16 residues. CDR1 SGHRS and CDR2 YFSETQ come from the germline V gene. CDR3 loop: CASSLEEGASSYEQYF. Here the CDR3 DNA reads TGCGCCAGCAGCTTGGAGGAGGGAGCAAGTAGCTACGAGCAGTACTTC.

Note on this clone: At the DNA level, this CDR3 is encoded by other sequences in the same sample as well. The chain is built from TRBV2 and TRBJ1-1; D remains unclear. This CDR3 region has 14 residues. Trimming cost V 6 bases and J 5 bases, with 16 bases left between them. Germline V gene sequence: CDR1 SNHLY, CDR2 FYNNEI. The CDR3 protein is CASSGDGGWTEAFF. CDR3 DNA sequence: TGTGCCAGCAGCGGAGACGGTGGGTGGACTGAAGCTTTCTTT. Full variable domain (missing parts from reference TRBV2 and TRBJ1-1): EPEVTQTPSHQVTQMGQEVILRCVPISNHLYFYWYRQILGQKVEFLVSFYNNEISEKSEIFDDQFSVERPDGSNFTLKIRSTKLEDSAMYFCASSGDGGWTEAFFGQGTRLTVV.

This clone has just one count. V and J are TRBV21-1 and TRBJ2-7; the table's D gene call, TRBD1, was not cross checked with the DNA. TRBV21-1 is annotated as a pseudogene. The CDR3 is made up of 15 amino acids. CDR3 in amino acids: CASSKAALQSYEQYF. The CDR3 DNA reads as TGTGCCAGCAGCAAAGCGGCTCTCCAATCCTACGAGCAGTACTTC.

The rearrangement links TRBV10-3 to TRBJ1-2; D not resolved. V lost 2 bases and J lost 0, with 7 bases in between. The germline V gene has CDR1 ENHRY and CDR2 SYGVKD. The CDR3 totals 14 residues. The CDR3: CAISEEGTNYGYTF. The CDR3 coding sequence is TGTGCCATCAGTGAGGAGGGAACTAACTATGGCTACACCTTC.

CDR3 region: CSVEVPDSNGYTF. CDR3 in DNA: TGCAGCGTTGAAGTCCCGGACAGTAACGGCTACACCTTC. The genes are TRBV29-1 and TRBJ1-2; possible D gene TRBD1, 6 bases. Germline assignment: CDR1 SQVTM and CDR2 ANQGSEA. V was clipped by 1 base and J by 8 bases, with 14 bases between them. The CDR3 is 13 residues long. The whole variable domain, remainder taken from reference TRBV29-1 and TRBJ1-2, is SAVISQKPSRDICQRGTSLTIQCQVDSQVTMMFWYRQQPGQSLTLIATANQGSEATYESGFVIDKFPISRPNLTFSTLTVSNMSPEDSSIYLCSVEVPDSNGYTFGSGTRLTVV.

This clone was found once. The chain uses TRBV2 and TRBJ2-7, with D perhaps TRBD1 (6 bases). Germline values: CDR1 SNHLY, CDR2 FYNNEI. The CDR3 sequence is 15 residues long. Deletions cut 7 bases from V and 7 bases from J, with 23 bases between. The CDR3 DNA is TGTGCCAGCACCCCTACAGGGCTCTCGTCGTATGAGCAGTACTTC. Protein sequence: CASTPTGLSSYEQYF.

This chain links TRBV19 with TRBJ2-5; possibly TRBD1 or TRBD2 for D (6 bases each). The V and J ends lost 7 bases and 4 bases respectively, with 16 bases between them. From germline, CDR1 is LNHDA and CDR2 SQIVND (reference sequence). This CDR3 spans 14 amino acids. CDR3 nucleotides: TGTGCCAGTAACCTAGGGGGAGGTGGAGAGACCCAGTACTTC. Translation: CASNLGGGGETQYF.

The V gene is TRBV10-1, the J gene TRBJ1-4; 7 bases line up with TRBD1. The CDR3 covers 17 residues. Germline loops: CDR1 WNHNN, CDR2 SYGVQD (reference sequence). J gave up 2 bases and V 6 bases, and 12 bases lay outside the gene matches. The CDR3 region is CASSPRQGGPTNEKLFF. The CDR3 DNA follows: TGCGCCAGCAGCCCTAGACAGGGAGGGCCGACTAATGAAAAACTGTTTTTT.

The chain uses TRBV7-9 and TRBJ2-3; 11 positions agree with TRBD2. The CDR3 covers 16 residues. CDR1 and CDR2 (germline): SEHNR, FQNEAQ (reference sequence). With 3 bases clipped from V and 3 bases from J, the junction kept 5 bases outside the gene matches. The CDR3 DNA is TGTGCCAGCAGCTTCAATAGCGGGAGGGGGACAGATACGCAGTATTTT. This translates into CASSFNSGRGTDTQYF.

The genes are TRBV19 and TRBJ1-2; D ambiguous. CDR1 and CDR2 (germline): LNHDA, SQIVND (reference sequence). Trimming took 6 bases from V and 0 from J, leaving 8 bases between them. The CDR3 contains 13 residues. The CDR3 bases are TGTGCCAGTAGGAAGGCGGCTAACTATGGCTACACCTTC. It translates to CASRKAANYGYTF.

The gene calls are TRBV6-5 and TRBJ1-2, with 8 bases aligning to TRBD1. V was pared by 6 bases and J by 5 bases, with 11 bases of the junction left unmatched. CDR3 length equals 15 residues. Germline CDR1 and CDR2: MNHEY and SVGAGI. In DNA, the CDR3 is TGTGCCAGCAGCCAAGGACAGGGAGGTGTGTATGGCTACACCTTC. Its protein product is CASSQGQGGVYGYTF.

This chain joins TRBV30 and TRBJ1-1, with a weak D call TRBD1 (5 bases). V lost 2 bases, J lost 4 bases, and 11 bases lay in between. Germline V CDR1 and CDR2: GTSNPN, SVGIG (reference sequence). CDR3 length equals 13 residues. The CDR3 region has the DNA TGTGCCTGGAGTCCAGCCGGGGGCACTGAAGCTTTCTTT. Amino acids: CAWSPAGGTEAFF.

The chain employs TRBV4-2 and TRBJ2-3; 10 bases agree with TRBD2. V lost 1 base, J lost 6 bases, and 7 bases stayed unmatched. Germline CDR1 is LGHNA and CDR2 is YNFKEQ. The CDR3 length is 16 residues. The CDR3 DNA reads TGTGCCAGCAGCCAAGGGGAGCGGGAGGGAACGGATACGCAGTATTTT. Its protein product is CASSQGEREGTDTQYF.